These 19 T cell receptor beta chains originate from one sample sequenced in a study of blood T cells in healthy people across ages. Through a sample-barcoded 5' primer and a J-beta primer mix, a second PCR was run for roughly 6 to 12 cycles. TCRdb re-analysed the 5' RACE reads in MiXCR, keeping a single row per CDR3 protein. The sample holds 800,000 to 1,000,000 distinct CDR3 sequences, around 48% seen once. Sequences were obtained from blood. The source is a man in his thirties or forties in good health.

As concerns this clonotype: A single base separates this from a much larger clone, so it may be a read error. The genes are TRBV7-9 and TRBJ2-1; tentatively, D is TRBD1 (5 bases). CDR3 length equals 15 residues. The germline gives CDR1 SEHNR, CDR2 FQNEAQ (reference sequence). V was cut by 4 bases and J by 5 bases, with 15 bases left in between. The CDR3 nucleotides read TGTGCCAGCAGCTGGGTCTTGGGCAGGGACAATGAGCAGTTCTTC. It specifies CASSWVLGRDNEQFF.

The CDR3 region is CASSRGRSFYEQYF. As DNA, the CDR3 is TGTGCCAGCAGTCGGGGACGGAGTTTCTACGAGCAGTACTTC. The chain employs TRBV25-1 and TRBJ2-7; the D gene could be TRBD1 or TRBD2 (5 bases each). V was trimmed by 5 bases and J by 3 bases, leaving 14 bases between them. The length of the CDR3 is 14 residues. CDR1 is MGHDK and CDR2 is SYGVNS in the germline V gene.

The CDR3 nucleotides read TGTGCCAGCAGCCAAGATAAGGGGGCCAGGGGGCTGCACGAGCAGTACTTC. The encoded protein is CASSQDKGARGLHEQYF. This chain joins TRBV14 and TRBJ2-5; the match to TRBD1 covers 8 bases. With the DNA end fitting TRBJ2-7 better, the J assignment may be wrong. The CDR3 is made up of 17 amino acids. CDR1 SGHDN and CDR2 FVKESK come from the germline V gene.

CDR3 sequence reads: CSVPSRRGPDTQYF. The DNA for the CDR3 is TGCAGTGTCCCTAGCAGGAGGGGCCCAGATACGCAGTATTTT. The chain has TRBV20-1 and TRBJ2-3, with D perhaps matching TRBD2 (6 bases). Germline V CDR1 and CDR2: DFQATT, SNEGSKA (reference sequence). V shed 7 bases and J shed 4 bases, with 18 bases lying between them. The CDR3 contains 14 residues.

This chain uses TRBV12-3 or TRBV12-4 with TRBJ2-1, with D possibly matching TRBD2 (6 bases). The V end was cut by 3 bases, the J end by 0 bases, with 9 bases between. This CDR3 contains 15 residues. The CDR3 DNA is TGTGCCAGCAGTTTTGCTAGCGACTCCTACAATGAGCAGTTCTTC. It codes for CASSFASDSYNEQFF.

This clonotype was observed a handful of times. V usage is TRBV5-1 and J usage is TRBJ2-7; 7 bases align to TRBD2. The CDR3 loop spans 14 amino acids. The germline V gene has CDR1 SGHRS and CDR2 YFSETQ. V lost 5 bases and J lost 3; bases outside the gene matches: 8. The CDR3 is CASRITGGVYEQYF. In nucleotides, the CDR3 is TGCGCCAGCAGGATTACGGGGGGAGTCTACGAGCAGTACTTC.

To note about this clonotype: At one boundary the junction diverges from the germline segment, which might be a read error. The chain has TRBV2 and TRBJ1-1; TRBD1 matches 7 bases. The CDR3 contains 14 residues. Germline assignment: CDR1 SNHLY and CDR2 FYNNEI. The CDR3, as DNA: TGTGCCAGCACCAGCGACAGGGAGAACAATGAAGCTTTCTTT. Translating it yields CASTSDRENNEAFF.

This clonotype was seen a few times. The genes are TRBV10-3 and TRBJ2-7; D uncertain. Germline assignment: CDR1 ENHRY and CDR2 SYGVKD. The CDR3 covers 14 residues. Between the trimmed V and J ends, which lost 0 bases and 0 bases, there was a span of 6 bases. The CDR3 DNA is TGTGCCATCAGTGAGTCTTCCAGCTCCTACGAGCAGTACTTC. Protein: CAISESSSSYEQYF.

This chain uses TRBV5-1 with TRBJ1-5; no clear D. The CDR3 consists of 18 residues. Looked up from germline, CDR1 is SGHRS and CDR2 is YFSETQ. Trimming cost V 0 bases and J 0 bases, with 16 bases left between them. DNA for the CDR3: TGCGCCAGCAGCTTGGGGGGAACATTAAGCCATAGCAATCAGCCCCAGCATTTT. As protein: CASSLGGTLSHSNQPQHF.

This clonotype came up many times. V and J are TRBV27 and TRBJ1-5; unclear D gene. There are 14 residues in the CDR3. Looked up from germline, CDR1 is MNHEY and CDR2 is SMNVEV (reference sequence). Trimming stripped 6 bases from V and 0 bases from J, with 9 bases between. The CDR3 coding sequence is TGTGCCAGCAGCTTGTTAGGTAGCAATCAGCCCCAGCATTTT. Translated: CASSLLGSNQPQHF.

This clonotype was observed once. A single base separates this from a much larger clone, so it may be a read error. The chain combines TRBV5-1 with TRBJ2-1; D is ambiguous. The CDR3 covers 15 residues. Germline V gene data show CDR1 as SGHRS and CDR2 as YFSETQ. The CDR3 DNA is TGCACCAGCAGCTTGGAGTCAGCATCCTACAATGAGCAGTTCTTC. It translates to CTSSLESASYNEQFF. Using reference TRBV5-1 and TRBJ2-1 for the parts outside the CDR3, the full variable domain is KAGVTQTPRYLIKTRGQQVTLSCSPISGHRSVSWYQQTPGQGLQFLFEYFSETQRNKGNFPGRFSGRQFSNSRSEMNVSTLELGDSALYLCTSSLESASYNEQFFGPGTRLTVL.

The V call is TRBV12-3 or TRBV12-4, the J call TRBJ2-7; D gene ambiguous. V lost 2 bases and J 3 bases, leaving 14 bases between the germline ends. There are 15 residues in the CDR3. The CDR3 DNA follows: TGTGCCAGCAGTTTATGGTCAGGCCCACTCTACGAGCAGTACTTC. Its protein is CASSLWSGPLYEQYF.

The V call is TRBV20-1, the J call TRBJ1-4; D gene unclear. The CDR3 has 15 residues. Germline CDR1 reads DFQATT; CDR2 reads SNEGSKA (reference sequence). Trimming left V 1 base short and J 6 bases short, with 15 bases between. The CDR3 loop is CSARAPGVPDEKLFF. CDR3 DNA: TGCAGTGCTAGAGCTCCCGGGGTCCCGGATGAAAAACTGTTTTTT.

V is TRBV6-2 or TRBV6-3 and J is TRBJ1-4; 7 nucleotides match TRBD1. Germline CDR1 is MNHEY and CDR2 is SVGEGT. Trimming at V came to 8 bases and at J to 8 bases, leaving 8 bases not matched to a gene. CDR3 length: 13 amino acids. The CDR3 sequence: CASGPSTGEKLFF. The CDR3 DNA reads TGTGCCAGCGGTCCGTCGACAGGGGAAAAACTGTTTTTT.

This clonotype was recorded a few times. The V call is TRBV6-5, the J call TRBJ2-1, with D perhaps matching TRBD1 or TRBD2 (5 bases each). CDR1 MNHEY and CDR2 SVGAGI come from the germline V gene. Trimming took 4 bases from V and 5 from J, leaving 15 bases between them. This CDR3 region has 15 residues. DNA for the CDR3: TGTGCCAGCAGTTCGGCCGGGATGGGGGACAATGAGCAGTTCTTC. Protein: CASSSAGMGDNEQFF.

This clonotype came up once. The V gene is TRBV12-3 or TRBV12-4, the J gene TRBJ1-4; D unclear. V lost 3 bases and J lost 3, with 11 bases in between. There are 15 residues in the CDR3. The CDR3: CASSLSDEANEKLFF. The CDR3 DNA follows: TGTGCCAGCAGTTTGAGTGATGAGGCTAATGAAAAACTGTTTTTT.

V is TRBV11-2 and J is TRBJ2-3, with TRBD2 matching over 10 bases. Germline V gene data show CDR1 as SGHAT and CDR2 as FQNNGV. The CDR3 runs to 16 residues. V trimming: 0 bases; J trimming: 9 bases; junction bases outside the gene matches: 9. CDR3 amino acids: CASSLEVAGGSKTQYF. The DNA of the CDR3 is TGTGCCAGCAGCTTAGAAGTAGCGGGGGGATCTAAGACGCAGTATTTT.

About this clonotype: Just one base apart from a much larger clone, this may be a read error. The chain employs TRBV9 and TRBJ2-3; D is perhaps TRBD1 (6 bases). V lost 3 bases to trimming and J lost 7 bases, with 18 bases between them. There are 15 residues in the CDR3. CDR1 is SGDLS, CDR2 YYNGEE, per germline. CDR3 sequence: CASSGAVQDSNTQYF. Here the CDR3 DNA reads TGTGCCAGCAGCGGAGCGGTCCAGGACAGCAATACGCAGTATTTT.

The chain combines TRBV4-2 with TRBJ2-5; 8 bases are a match to TRBD2. V trimming: 2 bases; J trimming: 11 bases; junction bases outside the gene matches: 16. This CDR3 has 16 amino acids. CDR1 and CDR2 (germline): LGHNA, YNFKEQ. The CDR3 nucleotides read TGTGCCAGCAGCCAACTGACTAGCGAAACCTACAATGAGCAGTACTTC. It is translated as CASSQLTSETYNEQYF.